A selection of T cell receptor beta chains follows, all from one sample in a study of blood T cell repertoires in COVID-19. TCRdb's table, derived via immunoSEQ multiplex PCR, lists solely in-frame clones and lacks some. The repertoire holds about 130,000 clones, 70% to 85% seen once, with just over 9% in the top ten. The specimen sequenced was PBMCs or T cells enriched from blood (not recorded which). The receptors originated from a man between 45 and 60 years old who had recovered from COVID-19. Each CDR3 is given with its conserved first and last residue. D genes are given only for firm matches. Part of the rows lack a size; the others show once, few, many or a class for expanded clones.

V: TRBV7-9; D: TRBD2; J: TRBJ2-7; size: .; CDR3: CASSSATSGAYEQYF; DNA: TGTGCCAGCAGCTCCGCTACTAGCGGGGCGTACGAGCAGTACTTC
V: TRBV27; D: TRBD1; J: TRBJ1-6; size: .; CDR3: CASSFGQGAFNSPLHF; DNA: TGTGCCAGCAGTTTCGGACAGGGGGCCTTTAATTCACCCCTCCACTTT
V: TRBV6-5; D: TRBD1; J: TRBJ2-5; size: .; CDR3: CAGSGQAQETQYF; DNA: TGTGCCGGCTCTGGACAGGCTCAAGAGACCCAGTACTTC
V: TRBV3-1/TRBV3-2; D: TRBD1; J: TRBJ2-7; size: .; CDR3: CASSHGTGNYEQYF; DNA: TGTGCCAGCAGCCACGGGACAGGGAACTACGAGCAGTACTTC
V: TRBV2; D: TRBD1; J: TRBJ1-5; size: .; CDR3: CASSGGQTNQPQHF; DNA: TGTGCCAGCAGTGGGGGACAGACAAATCAGCCCCAGCATTTT
V: TRBV27; D: .; J: TRBJ1-4; size: .; CDR3: CASSSRGVREKLFF; DNA: TGTGCCAGCAGTTCCAGGGGTGTAAGAGAAAAACTGTTTTTT
V: TRBV7-9; D: .; J: TRBJ2-1; size: .; CDR3: CASSRTDEQFF; DNA: TGTGCCAGCAGCAGAACGGATGAGCAGTTCTTC
V: TRBV2; D: TRBD2; J: TRBJ2-1; size: .; CDR3: CASRAERGDYNEQFF; DNA: TGTGCCAGCAGAGCAGAGCGGGGGGACTACAATGAGCAGTTCTTC
V: TRBV19; D: TRBD1; J: TRBJ1-5; size: .; CDR3: CASRNDRGYNQPQHF; DNA: TGTGCCAGTAGAAATGACAGGGGTTACAATCAGCCCCAGCATTTT
V: TRBV4-2; D: .; J: TRBJ2-1; size: once; CDR3: CASSSRSAENSYNEQFF; DNA: TGTGCCAGCAGCTCCCGATCTGCAGAAAACTCCTACAATGAGCAGTTCTTC
V: TRBV6-2/TRBV6-3; D: .; J: TRBJ1-5; size: few; CDR3: CASSYPRGSNQPQHF; DNA: TGTGCCAGCAGTTACCCCAGGGGTAGCAATCAGCCCCAGCATTTT